What follows are 15 T cell receptor beta chains derived from one specimen sequenced in a study of Ad26.COV2.S vaccination and SARS-CoV-2 variants. Here immunoSEQ multiplex PCR was the method, and the copy in TCRdb shows in-frame clones only, minus some. The data contain around 250,000 clones, over 75% of them singletons. Indicated treatment: roughly 18 received Ad26.COV2.S at low or high dose, single or two shots; several received placebo; per-sample allocation not given. Day 63 after the first injection of vaccine or placebo was the sampling time. The sample in question was peripheral blood, obtained in a trial of Ad26.COV2.S vaccine versus placebo. These receptor sequences come from a person between 18 and 65 years old who received the Ad26.COV2.S COVID-19 vaccine or a placebo.

The V gene is TRBV11-3, the J gene TRBJ2-7; D remains unclear. The V gene's germline CDR1 is SGHNT and CDR2 YENEEA. CDR3 size: 11 residues. V lost 3 bases and J 8 bases, leaving 8 bases between the germline ends. The CDR3 loop reads CASSFRLKQYF. In DNA form, the CDR3 reads TGTGCCAGCAGCTTCAGGTTAAAGCAGTACTTC.

J is TRBJ2-3 and V is TRBV7-6; D is possibly TRBD2 (6 bases). The CDR3 is 16 amino acids. V was clipped by 1 base and J by 4 bases, with 15 bases between them. Germline V CDR1 and CDR2: SGHVS, FNYEAQ. Here the CDR3 reads CASSLESGVSPDTQYF. The CDR3 DNA sequence: TGTGCCAGCAGCTTAGAGTCGGGAGTGTCCCCAGATACGCAGTATTTT.

The rearrangement joins TRBV3-1 (or the pseudogene TRBV3-2) to TRBJ2-7, with no clear D. This CDR3 spans 13 amino acids. V shed 0 bases and J shed 3 bases, with 6 bases lying between them. The germline gives CDR1 LGHDT, CDR2 YNNKEL (reference sequence). The CDR3 protein is CASSQDLGYEQYF. DNA of the CDR3: TGTGCCAGCAGCCAAGATCTTGGCTACGAGCAGTACTTC.

On this clone itself: Other DNA sequences in this specimen translate into the identical CDR3. The rearrangement joins TRBV9 to TRBJ2-3; 9 nucleotides line up with TRBD1. V lost 10 bases, J lost 6 bases, and 27 bases stayed unmatched. Looked up from germline, CDR1 is SGDLS and CDR2 is YYNGEE. The CDR3 is 19 residues long. In DNA form, the CDR3 reads TGTGCCCGCCGCGTCGGAGGGGGGGGGACTGGGACAGGGACGGATACGCAGTATTTT. As protein: CARRVGGGGTGTGTDTQYF.

The rearrangement links TRBV30 to TRBJ1-2; D gene uncertain. The CDR3 runs 13 residues. From germline, CDR1 is GTSNPN and CDR2 SVGIG (reference sequence). Trimming stripped 0 bases from V and 0 bases from J, with 5 bases between. DNA for the CDR3: TGTGCCTGGAGTGTATCTACTAACTATGGCTACACCTTC. This sequence encodes CAWSVSTNYGYTF.

The chain uses TRBV19 and TRBJ1-1; D gene uncertain. The CDR3 runs 12 residues. Germline assignment: CDR1 LNHDA and CDR2 SQIVND (reference sequence). Trimming left V 9 bases short and J 3 bases short, with 11 bases between. CDR3 nucleotides: TGTGCCAGCACTAGCGCCTACACTGAAGCTTTCTTT. This encodes CASTSAYTEAFF. Full variable domain (outside the CDR3, taken from reference TRBV19 and TRBJ1-1): DGGITQSPKYLFRKEGQNVTLSCEQNLNHDAMYWYRQDPGQGLRLIYYSQIVNDFQKGDIAEGYSVSREKKESFPLTVTSAQKNPTAFYLCASTSAYTEAFFGQGTRLTVV.

V is TRBV15 and J is TRBJ2-5; possible D gene TRBD2, 5 bases. Per the germline V gene, CDR1 is LNHNV and CDR2 is YYDKDF (reference sequence). The V gene lost 0 bases and the J gene lost 7 bases, with 9 bases spanning the gap. This CDR3 spans 13 amino acids. CDR3 sequence: CATSRDVGVTQYF. In DNA form, the CDR3 reads TGTGCCACCAGCAGAGATGTGGGAGTGACCCAGTACTTC.

The J gene is TRBJ2-7, the V gene TRBV10-1, with D possibly called TRBD1 or TRBD2 (5 bases each). V lost 7 bases and J 2 bases, leaving 15 bases between the germline ends. Germline lookup yields CDR1 WNHNN and CDR2 SYGVQD (reference sequence). The CDR3 length is 14 residues. The CDR3 nucleotides are TGCGCCAGCAATCCCGGGACGTCAGCCTACGAGCAGTACTTC. Encoded protein: CASNPGTSAYEQYF.

V and J are TRBV28 and TRBJ2-7; D might be TRBD1 or TRBD2, each matching 5 bases. This CDR3 has 16 amino acids. Germline values: CDR1 MDHEN, CDR2 SYDVKM. Trimming shortened V by 7 bases and J by 3 bases, and 22 bases separated the two germline ends. For the CDR3, the DNA is TGTGCCAGCAACCCTTCTGGGGACGGACGATTCTACGAGCAGTACTTC. Residues: CASNPSGDGRFYEQYF.

This chain connects TRBV29-1 to TRBJ1-1; D gene unclear. The CDR3 runs to 11 residues. Deletions cut 3 bases from V and 9 bases from J, with 11 bases between. The germline gives CDR1 SQVTM, CDR2 ANQGSEA. CDR3 bases: TGCAGCGTTGAGAGAGGGAAGCAAGCTTTCTTT. This encodes CSVERGKQAFF.

The gene calls are TRBV27 and TRBJ2-3, with TRBD2 identical over 9 bases. Germline CDR1 and CDR2: MNHEY and SMNVEV (reference sequence). The ends lost 3 bases at V and 5 bases at J; junction bases unmatched: 6. CDR3 length: 15 amino acids. The CDR3 nucleotides read TGTGCCAGCAGTTTCGTTAGCGGGGGCGGAGATACGCAGTATTTT. Residues: CASSFVSGGGDTQYF.

The sample holds one count of this clone. The V and J genes are TRBV19 and TRBJ1-1, with a tentative D call TRBD1 (6 bases). The CDR3 sequence is 16 residues long. V was clipped by 5 bases and J by 2 bases, with 18 bases between them. CDR1 is LNHDA and CDR2 is SQIVND in the germline V gene (reference sequence). Here the CDR3 DNA reads TGTGCCAGTAGTGGGCGGGGGCGAATAGTCAACACTGAAGCTTTCTTT. Protein: CASSGRGRIVNTEAFF.

The genes are TRBV2 and TRBJ2-2, with TRBD1 matching 10 bases. V dropped 7 bases and J dropped 5; count of bases not matched to a gene: 13. CDR1 is SNHLY, CDR2 FYNNEI, per germline. This CDR3 has 17 amino acids. The CDR3 DNA reads as TGTGCCAGCACCACCCGTCGGGGGACAGGGGTGACCGGGGAGCTGTTTTTT. Its protein is CASTTRRGTGVTGELFF.

V is TRBV5-4 and J is TRBJ2-7, with 9 nucleotides matching TRBD2. Germline loops: CDR1 SGHNT, CDR2 YYREEE (reference sequence). V gave up 2 bases and J gave up 7 bases; unmatched junction bases: 10. The CDR3 is 15 residues long. CDR3 DNA sequence: TGTGCCAGCAGCTTATCAGCGGGAGGACGGGGAGAGCAGTACTTC. This codes for CASSLSAGGRGEQYF.

This chain connects TRBV2 to TRBJ2-2, with 8 bases aligning to TRBD1. Trimming took 6 bases from V and 5 from J; bases not matched to a gene: 5. The germline V gene has CDR1 SNHLY and CDR2 FYNNEI. The CDR3 spans 14 residues. The CDR3 is CASRSDRVTGELFF. The CDR3 DNA reads as TGTGCCAGCAGGTCGGACAGGGTTACCGGGGAGCTGTTTTTT.